This is a list of T cell receptor beta chains from one sample in a study of blood T cell repertoires in COVID-19. Clones were read by immunoSEQ multiplex PCR, and TCRdb kept only the in-frame ones, dropping some. The sample shows about 64,000 clones, 65% to 90% of them seen only once. Material: peripheral blood. The receptors here all came from a woman aged 60-75 years with acute or convalescent COVID-19. Each CDR3 is given with its conserved first and last residue. D genes are given only for firm matches. The size entry is marked missing in some rows and otherwise reads once, few, many or a size class.

D: -
V: TRBV30
size: many
J: TRBJ1-3
DNA: TGTGCCTGGAGTCGGGGAGTGGGAAACACCATATATTTT
CDR3: CAWSRGVGNTIYF

D: -
V: TRBV6-2/TRBV6-3
size: -
J: TRBJ2-1
DNA: TGTGCCAGCAGCCCGCCCTGGTACAGGGAATCGGGTGAGCAGTTCTTC
CDR3: CASSPPWYRESGEQFF

D: -
V: TRBV7-9
size: once
J: TRBJ1-1
DNA: TGTGCCAGCAGCGAAACAGGCGACACTGAAGCTTTCTTT
CDR3: CASSETGDTEAFF

D: -
V: TRBV19
size: few
J: TRBJ1-2
DNA: TGTGCCAGTAGTATAGATCAGGGATCCTATGGCTACACCTTC
CDR3: CASSIDQGSYGYTF

D: -
V: TRBV6-5
size: -
J: TRBJ1-1
DNA: TGTGCCAGCAGCCCAATCGGGACTGGGAGATTTGAAGCTTTCTTT
CDR3: CASSPIGTGRFEAFF

D: -
V: TRBV30
size: -
J: TRBJ1-1
DNA: TGTGCCTGGAGAGGGCAGGGGTCCACTGAAGCTTTCTTT
CDR3: CAWRGQGSTEAFF

D: TRBD1
V: TRBV29-1
size: -
J: TRBJ1-5
DNA: TGCAGCGTTGGATGGGACAGGGGTAATCAGCCCCAGCATTTT
CDR3: CSVGWDRGNQPQHF

D: TRBD1
V: TRBV5-4
size: -
J: TRBJ2-1
DNA: TGTGCCAGCAGCTTGGGGAAAGGGGGCCACAATGAGCAGTTCTTC
CDR3: CASSLGKGGHNEQFF

D: -
V: TRBV9
size: -
J: TRBJ2-2
DNA: TGTGCCAGCAGCGTGGACATTGCCGGGGAGCTGTTTTTT
CDR3: CASSVDIAGELFF

D: TRBD1
V: TRBV7-6
size: medium-sized
J: TRBJ2-5
DNA: TGTGCCAGCAGCCCCCGGACAGGTCGGGAGACCCAGTACTTC
CDR3: CASSPRTGRETQYF

D: -
V: TRBV4-1
size: -
J: TRBJ1-1
DNA: TGCGCCAGCAGCCGAACGGAACAGGGAAACACTGAAGCTTTCTTT
CDR3: CASSRTEQGNTEAFF

D: -
V: TRBV6-5
size: few
J: TRBJ2-7
DNA: TGTGCCAGCAGCCTCGGTCACTACGAGCAGTACTTC
CDR3: CASSLGHYEQYF

D: TRBD1
V: TRBV19
size: once
J: TRBJ2-7
DNA: TGTGCCAGTAGTACGACAGACAGGGCTATCTACTACGAGCAGTACTTC
CDR3: CASSTTDRAIYYEQYF

D: TRBD2
V: TRBV5-6
size: -
J: TRBJ2-3
DNA: TGTGCCAGCAGCGCGGGACTAGCAGGCACTTTGGGGCAGTATTTT
CDR3: CASSAGLAGTLGQYF

D: -
V: TRBV20-1
size: few
J: TRBJ2-1
DNA: TGCAGTGCTTCGATCCAGAAGGAGCAGTTCTTC
CDR3: CSASIQKEQFF